Listed here is a single T cell receptor (beta chain). A second PCR of roughly 7 to 11 cycles used a sample-barcoded 5' primer and a J-beta primer mix. Each CDR3 protein gets one entry after TCRdb re-called the 5' RACE reads with MiXCR. This sample has some 1,800,000 distinct CDR3 sequences, with approximately 39% found just once. The sample originates from a study of blood T cells in healthy people across ages. Healthy Caucasian individuals from Russia aged about 6 to 90 were enrolled as donors. The CDR3 sequence is 15 residues long. Germline CDR1 reads SGHTA; CDR2 reads FQGNSA. Losses at the gene ends were 5 bases for V and 5 bases for J; bases not matched to a gene: 11.

Sequencing used blood. The sequence derives from a human donor in good health. The chain couples TRBV7-2 to TRBJ1-2; 7 bases match TRBD1. CDR3 DNA: TGTGCCAGCAGCAGACAGGGTTCAGTCGGATATGGCTACACCTTC. As protein: CASSRQGSVGYGYTF.